This T cell receptor (beta chain) was recovered during a study of CD8+CD57+ T cells in acquired aplastic anemia. Study-wide background: Sorted CD4+ and CD8+ cells gave a mean 3.2 ug DNA, range roughly 0.18 to 30 ug. Among healthy donors, CD4+ cells averaged about 11 million reads. Study-level points and caveats: Researchers reported that CD8+ Simpson's diversity was not significantly different in patients versus controls. Patients and controls shared 25 to 30 CD8+ CDR3 sequences, which appeared highly expressed in patients and within their immunodominant clones.

TCR beta VDJ and CDR3 were profiled, and genomic DNA was the template. TCRdb redid the calling of the reads with MiXCR, one entry per CDR3 protein. This table has some 200,000 distinct CDR3 sequences, 30% to 40% appearing once. J gave up 4 bases and V 5 bases, and 4 bases lay outside the gene matches. The CDR3 covers 14 residues. CDR1 LNHNV and CDR2 YYDKDF come from the germline V gene (reference sequence). This clonotype showed up many times. The antigen remains unidentified. The receptor was isolated from a human donor in good health, serving as a control. Sequenced: sorted CD4+, CD8+, or CD8+CD57+ T cells (not recorded which) from PBMCs. The V call is TRBV15, the J call TRBJ1-1; TRBD1 matches 10 bases. The CDR3 spells CATSGRDRGTEAFF. The CDR3 DNA sequence: TGTGCCACCAGCGGCCGGGACAGGGGCACTGAAGCTTTCTTT.